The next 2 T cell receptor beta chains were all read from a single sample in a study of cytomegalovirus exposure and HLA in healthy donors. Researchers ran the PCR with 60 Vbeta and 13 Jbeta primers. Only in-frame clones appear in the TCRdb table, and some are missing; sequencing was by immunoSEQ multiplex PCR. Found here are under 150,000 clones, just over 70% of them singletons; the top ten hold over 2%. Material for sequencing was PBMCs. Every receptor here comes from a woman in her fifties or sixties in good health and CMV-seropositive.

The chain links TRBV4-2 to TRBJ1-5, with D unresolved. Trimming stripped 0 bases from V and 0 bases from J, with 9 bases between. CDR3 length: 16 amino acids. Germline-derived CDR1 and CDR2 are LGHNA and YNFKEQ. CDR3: CASSQDYQFSNQPQHF. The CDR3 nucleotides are TGTGCCAGCAGCCAAGATTATCAGTTTAGCAATCAGCCCCAGCATTTT.

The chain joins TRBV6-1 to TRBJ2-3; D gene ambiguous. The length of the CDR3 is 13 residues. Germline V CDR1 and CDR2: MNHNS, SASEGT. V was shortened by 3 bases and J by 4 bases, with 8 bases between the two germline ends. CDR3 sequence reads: CASSDLFPDTQYF. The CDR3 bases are TGTGCCAGCAGTGACCTTTTCCCAGATACGCAGTATTTT.